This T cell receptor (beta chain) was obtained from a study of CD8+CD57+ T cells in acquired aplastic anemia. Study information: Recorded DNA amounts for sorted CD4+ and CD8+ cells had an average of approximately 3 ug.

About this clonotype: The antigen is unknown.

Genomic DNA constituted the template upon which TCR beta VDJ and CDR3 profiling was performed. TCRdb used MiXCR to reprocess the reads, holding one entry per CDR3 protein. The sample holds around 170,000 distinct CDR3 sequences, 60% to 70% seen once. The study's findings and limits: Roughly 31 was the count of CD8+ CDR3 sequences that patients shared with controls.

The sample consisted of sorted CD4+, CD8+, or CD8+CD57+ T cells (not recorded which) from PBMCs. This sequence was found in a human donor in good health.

CDR3 region: CASSLADGVTEAFF. CDR3 nucleotides: TGCGCCAGCAGCTTGGCCGATGGGGTCACTGAAGCTTTCTTT. This chain uses TRBV5-1 with TRBJ1-1; D remains unclear. V gave up 0 bases and J gave up 4 bases, with 10 bases separating them. The germline CDR1 and CDR2 sequences are SGHRS and YFSETQ. The CDR3 consists of 14 residues.